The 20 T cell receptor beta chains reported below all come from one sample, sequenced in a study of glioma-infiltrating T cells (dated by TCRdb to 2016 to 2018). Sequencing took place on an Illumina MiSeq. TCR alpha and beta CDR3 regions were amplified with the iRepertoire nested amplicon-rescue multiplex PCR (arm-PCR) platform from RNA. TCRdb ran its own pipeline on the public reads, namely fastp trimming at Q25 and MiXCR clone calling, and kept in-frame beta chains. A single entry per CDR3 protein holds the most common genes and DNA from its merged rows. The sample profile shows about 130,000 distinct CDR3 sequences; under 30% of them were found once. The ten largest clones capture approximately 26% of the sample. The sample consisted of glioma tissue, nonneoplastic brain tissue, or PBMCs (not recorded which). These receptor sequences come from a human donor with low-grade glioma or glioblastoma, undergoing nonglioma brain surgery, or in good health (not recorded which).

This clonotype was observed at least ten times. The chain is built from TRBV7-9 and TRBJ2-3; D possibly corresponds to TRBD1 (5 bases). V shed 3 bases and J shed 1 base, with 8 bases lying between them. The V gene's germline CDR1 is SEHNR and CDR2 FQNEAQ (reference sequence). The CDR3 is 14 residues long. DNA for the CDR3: TGTGCCAGCAGCTTGGGCAGGGGCACAGATACGCAGTATTTT. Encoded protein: CASSLGRGTDTQYF. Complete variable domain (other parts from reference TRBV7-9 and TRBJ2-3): DTGVSQNPRHKITKRGQNVTFRCDPISEHNRLYWYRQTLGQGPEFLTYFQNEAQLEKSRLLSDRFSAERPKGSFSTLEIQRTEQGDSAMYLCASSLGRGTDTQYFGPGTRLTVL.

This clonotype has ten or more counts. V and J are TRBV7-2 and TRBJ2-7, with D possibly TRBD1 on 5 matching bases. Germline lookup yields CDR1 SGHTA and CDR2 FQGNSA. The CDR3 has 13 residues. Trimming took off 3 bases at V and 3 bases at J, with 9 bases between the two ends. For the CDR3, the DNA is TGTGCCAGCAGCTTTCGACAGCACTACGAGCAGTACGTC. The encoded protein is CASSFRQHYEQYV.

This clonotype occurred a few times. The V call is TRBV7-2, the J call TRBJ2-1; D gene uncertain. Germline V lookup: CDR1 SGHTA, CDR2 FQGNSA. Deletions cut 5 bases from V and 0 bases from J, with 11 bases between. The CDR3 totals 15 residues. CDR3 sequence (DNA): TGTGCCAGCAGCAGCCAGGTTAGCTCCTACAATGAGCAGTTCTTC. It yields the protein CASSSQVSSYNEQFF.

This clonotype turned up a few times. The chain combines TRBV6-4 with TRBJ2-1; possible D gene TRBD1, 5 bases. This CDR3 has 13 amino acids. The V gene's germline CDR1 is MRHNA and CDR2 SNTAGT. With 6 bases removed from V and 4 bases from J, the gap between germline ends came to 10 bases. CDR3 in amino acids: CASSADTYNEQFF. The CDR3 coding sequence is TGTGCCAGCAGCGCGGACACTTACAATGAGCAGTTCTTC.

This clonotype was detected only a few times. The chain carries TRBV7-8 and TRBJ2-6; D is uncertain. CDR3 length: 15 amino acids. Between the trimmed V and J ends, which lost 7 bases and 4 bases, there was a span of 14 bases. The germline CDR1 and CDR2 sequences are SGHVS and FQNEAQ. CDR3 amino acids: CASIRGWPGANVLTF. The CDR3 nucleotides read TGTGCCAGCATCCGTGGGTGGCCGGGGGCCAACGTCCTGACTTTC.

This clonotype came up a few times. The CDR3 region has the DNA TGCAGTGCCCCGCAGGGGGGGCCGAACACTGAAGCTTTCTTT. Translated: CSAPQGGPNTEAFF. The chain links TRBV20-1 to TRBJ1-1, with 7 bases matching TRBD1. The J segment lost 1 base and the V segment lost 6 bases, leaving 8 bases of the junction unmatched. Germline V gene lookup returns CDR1 DFQATT and CDR2 SNEGSKA (reference sequence). The CDR3 has 14 residues.

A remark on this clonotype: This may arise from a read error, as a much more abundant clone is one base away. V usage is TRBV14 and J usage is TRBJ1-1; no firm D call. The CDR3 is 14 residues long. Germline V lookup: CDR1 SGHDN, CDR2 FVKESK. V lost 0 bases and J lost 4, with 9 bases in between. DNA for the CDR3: TGTGCCAGCAGCCAAGATAAGTTTGGCACTGAAGCTTTCTTT. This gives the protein CASSQDKFGTEAFF. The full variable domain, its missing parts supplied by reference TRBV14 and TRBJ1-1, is EAGVTQFPSHSVIEKGQTVTLRCDPISGHDNLYWYRRVMGKEIKFLLHFVKESKQDESGMPNNRFLAERTGGTYSTLKVQPAELEDSGVYFCASSQDKFGTEAFFGQGTRLTVV.

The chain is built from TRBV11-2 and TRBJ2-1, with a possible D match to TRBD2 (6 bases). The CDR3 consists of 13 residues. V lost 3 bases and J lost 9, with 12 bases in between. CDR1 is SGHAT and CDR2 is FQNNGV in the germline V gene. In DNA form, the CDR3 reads TGTGCCAGCAGCTTCGGGACTCTTCTTGAGCAGTTCTTC. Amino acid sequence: CASSFGTLLEQFF.

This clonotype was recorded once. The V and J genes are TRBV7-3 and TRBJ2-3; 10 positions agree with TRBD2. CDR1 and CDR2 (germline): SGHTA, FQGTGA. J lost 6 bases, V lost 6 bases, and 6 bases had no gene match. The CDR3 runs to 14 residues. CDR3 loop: CASRGAGGHDTQYF. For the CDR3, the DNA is TGTGCCAGCAGGGGAGCGGGGGGGCACGATACGCAGTATTTT.

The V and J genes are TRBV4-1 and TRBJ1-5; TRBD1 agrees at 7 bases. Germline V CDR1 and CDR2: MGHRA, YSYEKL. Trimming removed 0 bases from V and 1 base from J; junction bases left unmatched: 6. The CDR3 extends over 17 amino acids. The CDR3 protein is CASSQDPGGASNQPQHF. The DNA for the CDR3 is TGCGCCAGCAGCCAAGATCCAGGGGGAGCGAGCAATCAGCCCCAGCATTTT.

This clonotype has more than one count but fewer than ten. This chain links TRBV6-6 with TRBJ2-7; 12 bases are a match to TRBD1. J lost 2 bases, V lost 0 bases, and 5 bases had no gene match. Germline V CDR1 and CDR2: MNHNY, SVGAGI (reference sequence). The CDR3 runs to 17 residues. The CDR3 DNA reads TGTGCCAGCAGTTACTCTGGAGGGACAGGGGGCCCCTACGAGCAGTACGTC. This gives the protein CASSYSGGTGGPYEQYV.

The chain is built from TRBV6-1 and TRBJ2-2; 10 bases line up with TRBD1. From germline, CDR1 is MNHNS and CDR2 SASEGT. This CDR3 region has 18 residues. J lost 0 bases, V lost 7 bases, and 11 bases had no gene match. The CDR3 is CASNLLRTGGTNTGELFF. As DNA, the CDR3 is TGTGCCAGCAACCTACTAAGGACAGGGGGGACGAACACCGGGGAGCTGTTTTTT.

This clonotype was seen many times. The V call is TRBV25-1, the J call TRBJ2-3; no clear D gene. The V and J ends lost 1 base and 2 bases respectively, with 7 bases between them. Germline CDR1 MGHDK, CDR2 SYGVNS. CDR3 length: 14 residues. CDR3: CASSESGVTDTQYF. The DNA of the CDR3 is TGTGCCAGCAGTGAATCTGGGGTCACAGATACGCAGTATTTT.

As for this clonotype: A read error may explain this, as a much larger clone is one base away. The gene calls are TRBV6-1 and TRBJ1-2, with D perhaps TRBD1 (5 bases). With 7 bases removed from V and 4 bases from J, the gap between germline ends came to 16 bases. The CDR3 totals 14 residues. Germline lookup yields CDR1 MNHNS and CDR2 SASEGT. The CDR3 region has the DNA TGTGCCAGCAACTCAGACATGGGGCCCTATGGCTACACCTTC. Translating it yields CASNSDMGPYGYTF.

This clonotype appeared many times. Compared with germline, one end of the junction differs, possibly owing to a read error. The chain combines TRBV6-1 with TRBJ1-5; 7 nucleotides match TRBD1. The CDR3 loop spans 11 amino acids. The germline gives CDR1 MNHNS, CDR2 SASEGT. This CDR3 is CASRSSGTALF. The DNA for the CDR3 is TGTGCCAGCAGATCATCCGGGACAGCCCTTTTT.

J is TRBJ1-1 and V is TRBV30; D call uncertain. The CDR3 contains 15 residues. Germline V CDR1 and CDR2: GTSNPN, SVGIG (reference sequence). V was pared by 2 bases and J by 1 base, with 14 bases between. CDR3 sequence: CAWSSGSSRNTEAFF. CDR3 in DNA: TGTGCCTGGAGTTCGGGGTCGAGCCGGAACACTGAAGCTTTCTTT.

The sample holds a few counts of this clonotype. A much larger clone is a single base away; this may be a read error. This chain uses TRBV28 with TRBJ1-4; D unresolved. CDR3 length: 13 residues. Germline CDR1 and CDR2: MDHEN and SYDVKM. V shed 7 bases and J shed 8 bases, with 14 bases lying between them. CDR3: CASIYRPMEKLFF. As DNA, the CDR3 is TGTGCCAGCATCTATCGTCCCATGGAAAAACTGTTTTTT.

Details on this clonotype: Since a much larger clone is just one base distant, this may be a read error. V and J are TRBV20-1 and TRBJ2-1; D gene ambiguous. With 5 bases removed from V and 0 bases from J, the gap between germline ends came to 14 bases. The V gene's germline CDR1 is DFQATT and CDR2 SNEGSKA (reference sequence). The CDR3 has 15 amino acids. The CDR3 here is CSAAPLLGSYNEQFF. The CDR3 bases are TGCAGTGCTGCCCCTCTCCTGGGCTCCTACAATGAGCAGTTCTTC.

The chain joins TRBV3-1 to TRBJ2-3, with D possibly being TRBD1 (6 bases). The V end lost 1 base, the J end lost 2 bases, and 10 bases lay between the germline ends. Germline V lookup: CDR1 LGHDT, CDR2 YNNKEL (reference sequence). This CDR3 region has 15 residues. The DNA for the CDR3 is TGTGCCAGCAGCCAAGGGACAGACTACACAGATACGCAGTATTTT. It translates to CASSQGTDYTDTQYF.

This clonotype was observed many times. The CDR3 bases are TGCAGTGCTAGAGAGGGGTCCTCAGCGCAGTATTTT. This translates into CSAREGSSAQYF. This rearrangement joins TRBV20-1 to TRBJ2-3; D gene ambiguous. CDR1 and CDR2 (germline): DFQATT, SNEGSKA (reference sequence). This CDR3 region has 12 residues. The V gene lost 0 bases and the J gene lost 10 bases, with 11 bases spanning the gap.